This T cell receptor (beta chain) is drawn from a study of blood T cell repertoires in COVID-19. Study background: Some COVID-19 samples were acute and others convalescent; all came from the United States, Italy and Spain. T cells, B-cell-depleted T cells, or PBMCs supplied cDNA or gDNA.

TCRdb keeps only in-frame clones here, not all; method: immunoSEQ multiplex PCR. The sample lists over 300,000 clones; roughly 86% were seen once. Germline CDR1 reads MGHDK; CDR2 reads SYGVNS. CDR3 length equals 15 residues. The junction had 4 bases not matched to a gene; V was cut back by 4 bases and J by 1 base. The sample consisted of peripheral blood. The chain couples TRBV25-1 to TRBJ1-1, with 9 positions matching TRBD1. The clonotype was recovered from a woman in her forties or fifties with acute or convalescent COVID-19. The CDR3 here is CASSVWGQGNTEAFF. The CDR3 DNA follows: TGTGCCAGCAGTGTCTGGGGACAGGGGAACACTGAAGCTTTCTTT.